Listed below are T cell receptor beta chains from one sample, sequenced in a study of T cell repertoires in cytomegalovirus infection. TCRdb ran MiXCR on the reads and lists one entry per CDR3 protein. The sample consists of under 150,000 distinct CDR3 sequences, 7.5% to 9% of them appearing once. The sample comprised PBMCs. The receptors originated from a human donor in good health (CMV status not recorded). Some clones in this sample may be carry-over from other donors' samples. CDR3s include the opening cysteine and the closing phenylalanine or tryptophan. The order of the fields is CDR3 DNA, CDR3 protein, J gene, clone size, D gene, V gene, CDR3 length. The D gene is left open where the match is weak. Only part of the rows carry a size: once, few, many, or a class if the clone is expanded.

cdr3_nt: TGTGCCAGCAGCTTAGGTGGGGGGGCGGCAGCTTTCTTT
cdr3_aa: CASSLGGGAAAFF
j_call: TRBJ1-1
clone_size: many
d_call: .
v_call: TRBV7-2
cdr3_length: 13

cdr3_nt: TGCAGCGTTGCCCCGGGGGGTCGGGGCAATGAGCAGTTCTTC
cdr3_aa: CSVAPGGRGNEQFF
j_call: TRBJ2-1
clone_size: .
d_call: TRBD2
v_call: TRBV29-1
cdr3_length: 14

cdr3_nt: TGCGCCAGCAGCACGGGACTGATACCGTCCTATGGCTACACCTTC
cdr3_aa: CASSTGLIPSYGYTF
j_call: TRBJ1-2
clone_size: .
d_call: .
v_call: TRBV5-1
cdr3_length: 15

cdr3_nt: TGCAGCGTTGAAGATCAGGTCGGGGGTGGGGGTGAGCAGTTCTTC
cdr3_aa: CSVEDQVGGGGEQFF
j_call: TRBJ2-1
clone_size: .
d_call: .
v_call: TRBV29-1
cdr3_length: 15

cdr3_nt: TGTGCCAGCAGGGAGGGTACTGAAGCTTTCTTT
cdr3_aa: CASREGTEAFF
j_call: TRBJ1-1
clone_size: many
d_call: .
v_call: TRBV2
cdr3_length: 11

cdr3_nt: TGTGCCAGCAGCCAAGCCTGGGGCCAGGGGGGAGCTTTCTTT
cdr3_aa: CASSQAWGQGGAFF
j_call: TRBJ1-1
clone_size: .
d_call: TRBD1
v_call: TRBV3-1
cdr3_length: 14

cdr3_nt: TGCAGTGCTGGACCTCCCGGGACTCCCGTTTTAGTGCAGTTCTTC
cdr3_aa: CSAGPPGTPVLVQFF
j_call: TRBJ2-1
clone_size: many
d_call: .
v_call: TRBV20-1
cdr3_length: 15

cdr3_nt: TGCAGTGCTACGGCCGGGACTAGATCGGGATACAATGAGCAGTTCTTC
cdr3_aa: CSATAGTRSGYNEQFF
j_call: TRBJ2-1
clone_size: .
d_call: TRBD2
v_call: TRBV20-1
cdr3_length: 16

cdr3_nt: TGTGCCAGCAGCTACGGGGGGGGTTATGGCTACACCTTC
cdr3_aa: CASSYGGGYGYTF
j_call: TRBJ1-2
clone_size: many
d_call: .
v_call: TRBV7-9
cdr3_length: 13

cdr3_nt: TGTGCCAGTAGGCCATATGGCGGTACCTACAATGAGCAGTTCTTC
cdr3_aa: CASRPYGGTYNEQFF
j_call: TRBJ2-1
clone_size: few
d_call: .
v_call: TRBV19
cdr3_length: 15

cdr3_nt: TGTGCCAGCAATCTTGGGACAGGGGTAGGAAGCAATCAGCCCCAGCATTTT
cdr3_aa: CASNLGTGVGSNQPQHF
j_call: TRBJ1-5
clone_size: many
d_call: TRBD1
v_call: TRBV12-3/TRBV12-4
cdr3_length: 17

cdr3_nt: TGCAGCGTTGTTACGGGGAAGGCGGAGACCCAGTACTTC
cdr3_aa: CSVVTGKAETQYF
j_call: TRBJ2-5
clone_size: .
d_call: .
v_call: TRBV29-1
cdr3_length: 13

cdr3_nt: TGTGCCAGCAGAACCATCGCTGAAGCTTTCTTT
cdr3_aa: CASRTIAEAFF
j_call: TRBJ1-1
clone_size: many
d_call: .
v_call: TRBV6-5
cdr3_length: 11

cdr3_nt: TGTGCCAGCAGTGAAGGGACTAGCAGAAACAATGAGCAGTTCTTC
cdr3_aa: CASSEGTSRNNEQFF
j_call: TRBJ2-1
clone_size: many
d_call: TRBD2
v_call: TRBV2
cdr3_length: 15

cdr3_nt: TGTGCCACCAGCAGAGTCGAGTCTAGCTACACCTTC
cdr3_aa: CATSRVESSYTF
j_call: TRBJ1-2
clone_size: many
d_call: .
v_call: TRBV15
cdr3_length: 12

cdr3_nt: TGCAGCGTTGAGGACCAAAACTATGGGGAAAAACTGTTTTTT
cdr3_aa: CSVEDQNYGEKLFF
j_call: TRBJ1-4
clone_size: .
d_call: .
v_call: TRBV29-1
cdr3_length: 14

cdr3_nt: TGCAGTGCTAGAGTCCAGGGGAGTGAGTATGTCGGGGAGCTGTTTTTT
cdr3_aa: CSARVQGSEYVGELFF
j_call: TRBJ2-2
clone_size: many
d_call: .
v_call: TRBV20-1
cdr3_length: 16

cdr3_nt: TGTGCCAGCAGCTTAGTATGGCTGAAAGGGAATGAGCAGTTCTTC
cdr3_aa: CASSLVWLKGNEQFF
j_call: TRBJ2-1
clone_size: many
d_call: .
v_call: TRBV7-2
cdr3_length: 15

cdr3_nt: TGCAGAGGGAACAGGGAAGGGTTGGGGGCTTACGAGCAGTACTTC
cdr3_aa: CRGNREGLGAYEQYF
j_call: TRBJ2-7
clone_size: .
d_call: .
v_call: TRBV29-1
cdr3_length: 15

cdr3_nt: TGCGCCAGCAGCTTGGCCGGGACAGCTAACACTGAAGCTTTCTTT
cdr3_aa: CASSLAGTANTEAFF
j_call: TRBJ1-1
clone_size: .
d_call: TRBD1
v_call: TRBV5-1
cdr3_length: 15

cdr3_nt: TGTGCCAGCAGCGATTGGGAGACCCAGTACTTC
cdr3_aa: CASSDWETQYF
j_call: TRBJ2-5
clone_size: many
d_call: .
v_call: TRBV2
cdr3_length: 11

cdr3_nt: TGTGCCAGCTGCTTCAGGGGACGCGGTGAAGCTTTCTTT
cdr3_aa: CASCFRGRGEAFF
j_call: TRBJ1-1
clone_size: many
d_call: .
v_call: TRBV12-3/TRBV12-4
cdr3_length: 13

cdr3_nt: TGTGCCAGCACCCGGGACTCGGGACAGTATTTT
cdr3_aa: CASTRDSGQYF
j_call: TRBJ2-3
clone_size: .
d_call: .
v_call: TRBV28
cdr3_length: 11

cdr3_nt: TGTGCCAGCAGTTCGTCCGGGACAGATTCCTACGAGCAGTACTTC
cdr3_aa: CASSSSGTDSYEQYF
j_call: TRBJ2-7
clone_size: many
d_call: TRBD1
v_call: TRBV27
cdr3_length: 15

cdr3_nt: TGTGCCAGCAGCTTAGTAGCGGGGGGGTTGATTGAGCAGTTCTTC
cdr3_aa: CASSLVAGGLIEQFF
j_call: TRBJ2-1
clone_size: many
d_call: TRBD2
v_call: TRBV7-2
cdr3_length: 15

cdr3_nt: TGTGCCAGCAGCTGGGGGTCTGGACAGACAGATACGCAGTATTTT
cdr3_aa: CASSWGSGQTDTQYF
j_call: TRBJ2-3
clone_size: many
d_call: .
v_call: TRBV7-2
cdr3_length: 15

cdr3_nt: TGTGCCAGCAGCTTATTCTCAAACGATGGGGAGACCCAGTACTTC
cdr3_aa: CASSLFSNDGETQYF
j_call: TRBJ2-5
clone_size: few
d_call: .
v_call: TRBV7-8
cdr3_length: 15

cdr3_nt: TGTGCCAGCAGTTACTTAGGAAACACTGAAGCTTTCTTT
cdr3_aa: CASSYLGNTEAFF
j_call: TRBJ1-1
clone_size: many
d_call: .
v_call: TRBV6-5
cdr3_length: 13

cdr3_nt: TGTGCCAGTCGTCGGGACCGATATTCACCCCTCCACTTT
cdr3_aa: CASRRDRYSPLHF
j_call: TRBJ1-6
clone_size: .
d_call: .
v_call: TRBV19
cdr3_length: 13